Below, 24 T cell receptor beta chains from the same sample are listed, as sequenced in a study of cytomegalovirus exposure and HLA in healthy donors listed by TCRdb under 2017. The library was made by the immunoSEQ multiplex PCR assay. For the multiplex PCR, a mixture combining 60 forward primers for TCR Vbeta segments and 13 reverse primers for TCR Jbeta segments was used. TCRdb carries this immuneACCESS record with in-frame sequences only. Its versions omit some clonotypes, under half of them owing to an unresolved V gene in the studies checked, with the rest unexplained. Across this sample there are about 94,000 clones, with over 60% seen only once. The top ten constitute about 3.9% of the sample. Sequencing was performed on PBMCs. These receptors originate from a man younger than 40 in good health and CMV-seronegative.

The chain couples TRBV7-2 to TRBJ2-7; no clear D gene. The germline V gene has CDR1 SGHTA and CDR2 FQGNSA. V was shortened by 5 bases and J by 5 bases, with 7 bases between the two germline ends. The CDR3 length is 11 residues. CDR3 nucleotides: TGTGCCAGCAGCCCCCATGACGAGCAGTACTTC. Translated: CASSPHDEQYF.

The rearrangement uses TRBV4-2 and TRBJ1-5; 7 positions match TRBD1. This CDR3 contains 17 residues. The germline gives CDR1 LGHNA, CDR2 YNFKEQ. J gave up 4 bases and V 1 base, and 10 bases lay outside the gene matches. In DNA, the CDR3 is TGTGCCAGCAGCCAAGTAAGAGTCAGGGGGTCGAATCAGCCCCAGCATTTT. This codes for CASSQVRVRGSNQPQHF.

This chain joins TRBV4-2 and TRBJ2-7; the D gene is possibly TRBD1 (5 bases). V was pared by 1 base and J by 2 bases, with 9 bases between. From germline, CDR1 is LGHNA and CDR2 YNFKEQ. This CDR3 has 14 amino acids. CDR3 region: CASSQVSGPYEQYF. The CDR3, as DNA: TGTGCCAGCAGCCAAGTGTCAGGGCCCTACGAGCAGTACTTC.

This chain uses TRBV19 with TRBJ2-5; a weak D match, TRBD1 (5 bases). Germline V gene sequence: CDR1 LNHDA, CDR2 SQIVND (reference sequence). CDR3 length equals 15 residues. Trimming shortened V by 4 bases and J by 1 base, and 13 bases separated the two germline ends. CDR3 sequence reads: CASSTHRSLQETQYF. DNA for the CDR3: TGTGCCAGTAGTACGCACAGGTCACTCCAAGAGACCCAGTACTTC.

The chain recombines TRBV19 with TRBJ2-6; 7 positions agree with TRBD1. The CDR3 is 17 residues long. The ends lost 3 bases at V and 2 bases at J; junction bases unmatched: 7. Germline V gene data show CDR1 as LNHDA and CDR2 as SQIVND (reference sequence). The DNA for the CDR3 is TGTGCCAGTAGTATCGGTTCAGGGGGAACTGGGGCCAACGTCCTGACTTTC. This gives the protein CASSIGSGGTGANVLTF.

The sample holds a few counts of this clone. The chain joins TRBV7-2 to TRBJ1-5; 7 bases align to TRBD1. Germline V lookup: CDR1 SGHTA, CDR2 FQGNSA. CDR3 length equals 15 residues. Unmatched junction bases numbered 9, after V lost 5 bases and J lost 5 bases. Here the CDR3 reads CASSQFGQDHQPQHF. The CDR3 nucleotides read TGTGCCAGCAGCCAGTTCGGACAGGACCATCAGCCCCAGCATTTT.

The chain couples TRBV5-1 to TRBJ2-2; 7 positions agree with TRBD1. V was clipped by 3 bases and J by 1 base; unmatched bases: 9. The length of the CDR3 is 17 residues. Germline lookup yields CDR1 SGHRS and CDR2 YFSETQ. The CDR3 sequence: CASSSESRDRNTGELFF. The CDR3, as DNA: TGCGCCAGCAGCTCCGAGTCCCGGGACAGGAACACCGGGGAGCTGTTTTTT.

This chain links TRBV19 with TRBJ1-5, with TRBD1 as a possible D gene (5 bases). Germline V gene sequence: CDR1 LNHDA, CDR2 SQIVND (reference sequence). The V end was cut by 5 bases, the J end by 2 bases, with 7 bases between. This CDR3 spans 13 amino acids. The CDR3 coding sequence is TGTGCCAGTAGTCGGGGGGGCAATCAGCCCCAGCATTTT. As protein: CASSRGGNQPQHF.

The rearrangement links TRBV6-5 to TRBJ2-5; perhaps TRBD2 as D (5 bases). This CDR3 spans 13 amino acids. CDR1 is MNHEY and CDR2 is SVGAGI in the germline V gene. Trimming cost V 4 bases and J 7 bases, with 13 bases left between them. The CDR3 sequence is CASSSHRAGTQYF. CDR3 nucleotide sequence: TGTGCCAGCAGTTCCCATCGCGCGGGGACCCAGTACTTC.

This chain links TRBV19 with TRBJ1-4; D not certain. Germline CDR1 reads LNHDA; CDR2 reads SQIVND (reference sequence). V was cut by 4 bases and J by 4 bases, with 13 bases left in between. CDR3 length: 15 residues. CDR3 nucleotides: TGTGCCAGTAGTACTCGGGGTAGAGTTAATGAAAAACTGTTTTTT. Protein sequence: CASSTRGRVNEKLFF.

This clone was observed a single time. The chain couples TRBV10-3 to TRBJ2-1, with TRBD2 matching 8 bases. This CDR3 contains 14 residues. Trimming cost V 10 bases and J 7 bases; bases outside gene matches: 12. Germline CDR1 reads ENHRY; CDR2 reads SYGVKD. The CDR3 region is CATRGGGTWNEQFF. For the CDR3, the DNA is TGTGCCACGAGGGGCGGGGGGACGTGGAATGAGCAGTTCTTC.

The chain has TRBV20-1 and TRBJ2-1; the D gene is possibly TRBD1 (6 bases). The CDR3 extends over 11 amino acids. Germline CDR1 reads DFQATT; CDR2 reads SNEGSKA (reference sequence). Deletions cut 6 bases from V and 11 bases from J, with 14 bases between. CDR3 in DNA: TGCAGTGCCCCCCTAGGGGGAAAGCAGTTCTTC. Protein sequence: CSAPLGGKQFF.

In DNA, the CDR3 is TGTGCCAGTAGTATAGATCGAGCGTCACCCCTCCACTTT. Amino acids: CASSIDRASPLHF. The chain combines TRBV19 with TRBJ1-6; D call uncertain. The CDR3 extends over 13 amino acids. Trimming cost V 0 bases and J 10 bases, with 7 bases left between them. Germline loops: CDR1 LNHDA, CDR2 SQIVND (reference sequence). The full variable domain, rest sourced from reference TRBV19 and TRBJ1-6, is DGGITQSPKYLFRKEGQNVTLSCEQNLNHDAMYWYRQDPGQGLRLIYYSQIVNDFQKGDIAEGYSVSREKKESFPLTVTSAQKNPTAFYLCASSIDRASPLHFGNGTRLTVT.

In its sample, this clone was seen a few times. This rearrangement joins TRBV7-2 to TRBJ1-1; 7 nucleotides line up with TRBD1. The CDR3 has 14 residues. Germline values: CDR1 SGHTA, CDR2 FQGNSA. With 5 bases clipped from V and 1 base from J, the junction kept 4 bases outside the gene matches. CDR3 region: CASSRGTENTEAFF. The CDR3 DNA follows: TGTGCCAGCAGCCGTGGGACAGAGAACACTGAAGCTTTCTTT.

The count of this clone is one. The chain links TRBV7-3 to TRBJ1-1, with 8 bases that match TRBD1. This CDR3 has 14 amino acids. Trimming removed 3 bases from V and 1 base from J; junction bases left unmatched: 1. Germline V gene lookup returns CDR1 SGHTA and CDR2 FQGTGA. The CDR3 is CASSFGTGNTEAFF. The CDR3 DNA is TGTGCCAGCAGCTTCGGGACAGGGAACACTGAAGCTTTCTTT. The variable domain in full, with the rest retrieved from reference TRBV7-3 and TRBJ1-1, is GAGVSQTPSNKVTEKGKYVELRCDPISGHTALYWYRQSLGQGPEFLIYFQGTGAADDSGLPNDRFFAVRPEGSVSTLKIQRTERGDSAVYLCASSFGTGNTEAFFGQGTRLTVV.

The rearrangement joins TRBV9 to TRBJ1-6, with 7 bases matching TRBD1. With 4 bases clipped from V and 0 bases from J, the junction kept 7 bases outside the gene matches. This CDR3 is 17 amino acids long. In germline, CDR1 is SGDLS, CDR2 YYNGEE. This CDR3 is CASSPKGASSYNSPLHF. In DNA form, the CDR3 reads TGTGCCAGCAGCCCAAAGGGGGCCAGCTCCTATAATTCACCCCTCCACTTT.

This chain connects TRBV7-9 to TRBJ1-2; D gene unclear. V gave up 4 bases and J gave up 1 base, with 16 bases separating them. The germline gives CDR1 SEHNR, CDR2 FQNEAQ (reference sequence). The CDR3 runs 16 residues. The CDR3: CASSSVEVYLNYGYTF. DNA for the CDR3: TGTGCCAGCAGCTCGGTGGAGGTTTACCTTAACTATGGCTACACCTTC.

This clone was found a few times. This chain connects TRBV9 to TRBJ2-1; the match to TRBD2 covers 10 bases. The ends lost 1 base at V and 3 bases at J; junction bases unmatched: 4. CDR3 length: 16 residues. In germline, CDR1 is SGDLS, CDR2 YYNGEE. The CDR3 DNA reads TGTGCCAGCAGCGTAAGGAGCGGGGGGGTCTACAATGAGCAGTTCTTC. Its protein product is CASSVRSGGVYNEQFF.

This clone was seen once. The chain has TRBV15 and TRBJ2-1, with a weak D call TRBD2 (7 bases). The CDR3 extends over 16 amino acids. Deletions cut 0 bases from V and 10 bases from J, with 19 bases between. Germline CDR1 and CDR2: LNHNV and YYDKDF (reference sequence). DNA for the CDR3: TGTGCCACCAGCAGAGATCTACCGAGGGGGGGCGGGGAGCAGTTCTTC. Amino acids: CATSRDLPRGGGEQFF.

The chain uses TRBV7-3 and TRBJ2-2, with TRBD2 as a possible D gene (6 bases). V was cut by 8 bases and J by 5 bases, with 21 bases left in between. This CDR3 contains 16 residues. Germline CDR1 reads SGHTA; CDR2 reads FQGTGA. The CDR3, as DNA: TGTGCCAGCGGCAATCATGGAGGGGCCGGGACCGGGGAGCTGTTTTTT. This gives the protein CASGNHGGAGTGELFF.

This sequence joins TRBV18 and TRBJ1-5; D gene ambiguous. V lost 6 bases and J lost 6, with 15 bases in between. This CDR3 comprises 14 residues. The germline V gene encodes CDR1 KGHSH and CDR2 LQKENI. The CDR3 DNA sequence: TGTGCCAGCTCCCCAGGAGTCTCCGGTCAGCCCCAGCATTTT. As protein: CASSPGVSGQPQHF.

The rearrangement joins TRBV5-6 to TRBJ1-5; no definite D call. The germline CDR1 and CDR2 sequences are SGHDT and YYEEEE. Trimming cost V 1 base and J 0 bases, with 11 bases left between them. The CDR3 has 16 amino acids. The CDR3 coding sequence is TGTGCCAGCAGCTTGAAACAGCCCTATAGCAATCAGCCCCAGCATTTT. Protein sequence: CASSLKQPYSNQPQHF.

The V and J genes are TRBV27 and TRBJ2-1; 10 positions agree with TRBD2. The trim removed 4 bases at V and 3 bases at J, leaving 3 bases unmatched. The CDR3 is made up of 15 amino acids. Germline loops: CDR1 MNHEY, CDR2 SMNVEV (reference sequence). CDR3 in amino acids: CASSSSGGNYNEQFF. CDR3 DNA sequence: TGTGCCAGCAGTTCTAGCGGGGGCAACTACAATGAGCAGTTCTTC.

This chain links TRBV6-5 with TRBJ1-2; 9 nucleotides match TRBD1. Germline V gene lookup returns CDR1 MNHEY and CDR2 SVGAGI. V gave up 8 bases and J gave up 7 bases; unmatched junction bases: 14. The CDR3 covers 15 residues. CDR3 nucleotides: TGTGCCAGCGACCCTACAGGGGGCTCCGGGCCTGGCTACACCTTC. Protein product: CASDPTGGSGPGYTF.